The source of this T cell receptor (beta chain) is a study of cytomegalovirus exposure and HLA in healthy donors. Study summary: It was reported in a later analysis that the 120 validation repertoires used the same platform as the roughly 640 first-cohort repertoires. Study-level results: CMV antigen specificity was confirmed in vitro for three CMV-associated chains. Reports showed the classifier diagnosing cytomegalovirus status with high specificity and sensitivity. Most observed TCR sequences were rare, whereas some public TCRs were detected in many donors.

With regard to this clone: Its specificity is unknown.

Libraries were prepared by immunoSEQ multiplex PCR; TCRdb keeps only in-frame clonotypes and omits some of them. The repertoire has about 220,000 clones, about 90% of them found once; the top ten carry about 1%. Trimming at V came to 0 bases and at J to 0 bases, leaving 11 bases not matched to a gene. The CDR3 is 18 residues long. The germline V gene encodes CDR1 GTSNPN and CDR2 SVGIG (reference sequence). This TCR was sampled from a woman younger than 30 in good health and CMV-seronegative. J is TRBJ1-3 and V is TRBV30; TRBD1 agrees at 7 bases. Sequencing used PBMCs. The CDR3 coding sequence is TGTGCCTGGAGTGTACCCTTTAGACAGGGCAACTCTGGAAACACCATATATTTT. Its translation: CAWSVPFRQGNSGNTIYF.